Following are 27 T cell receptor beta chains from one sample sequenced in a study of CD8 T cells in Susac syndrome. An amount of RNA that ranged from roughly 0.5 to 1 ug was reverse transcribed with random hexamers. MiXCR was run by TCRdb on the immunoSEQ multiplex PCR reads, yielding one entry per CDR3 protein. The repertoire has a few hundred thousand distinct CDR3 sequences, 80% to 90% of them found once; the top ten carry over 0.09%. Sequencing was done on a sample of CD8+ T cells from PBMCs. The receptors come from a human donor with multiple sclerosis.

The V gene is TRBV7-9, the J gene TRBJ2-1; D remains ambiguous. CDR1 and CDR2 from the germline V gene are SEHNR and FQNEAQ (reference sequence). This CDR3 contains 12 residues. V shed 4 bases and J shed 8 bases, with 9 bases lying between them. The CDR3 sequence: CASSSRVYEQFF. The CDR3 coding sequence is TGTGCCAGCAGCTCCCGGGTCTATGAGCAGTTCTTC. The full variable domain, in which reference TRBV7-9 and TRBJ2-1 provide the parts outside the CDR3, is DTGVSQNPRHKITKRGQNVTFRCDPISEHNRLYWYRQTLGQGPEFLTYFQNEAQLEKSRLLSDRFSAERPKGSFSTLEIQRTEQGDSAMYLCASSSRVYEQFFGPGTRLTVL.

This chain links TRBV9 with TRBJ1-1; no firm D call. Germline assignment: CDR1 SGDLS and CDR2 YYNGEE. V shed 3 bases and J shed 3 bases, with 9 bases lying between them. The CDR3 has 13 amino acids. The CDR3 bases are TGTGCCAGCAGCGCCCAGCTTGACACTGAAGCTTTCTTT. This translates into CASSAQLDTEAFF. The full variable domain, in which reference TRBV9 and TRBJ1-1 provide the parts outside the CDR3, is DSGVTQTPKHLITATGQRVTLRCSPRSGDLSVYWYQQSLDQGLQFLIQYYNGEERAKGNILERFSAQQFPDLHSELNLSSLELGDSALYFCASSAQLDTEAFFGQGTRLTVV.

The V and J genes are TRBV2 and TRBJ2-3; D is perhaps TRBD1 (6 bases). Trimming shortened V by 6 bases and J by 8 bases, and 12 bases separated the two germline ends. CDR1 SNHLY and CDR2 FYNNEI come from the germline V gene. The CDR3 is 12 residues long. CDR3 DNA sequence: TGTGCCAGCAGCACAGGGCTAGCTACGCAGTATTTT. The encoded protein is CASSTGLATQYF.

The chain combines TRBV27 with TRBJ2-1, with 8 nucleotides matching TRBD2. CDR1 is MNHEY, CDR2 SMNVEV, per germline (reference sequence). There are 12 residues in the CDR3. The ends lost 4 bases at V and 8 bases at J; junction bases unmatched: 1. CDR3 bases: TGTGCCAGCAGTTCGGGAGGGGATGAGCAGTTCTTC. Its protein product is CASSSGGDEQFF.

This rearrangement joins TRBV2 to TRBJ1-5; D ambiguous. CDR3 size: 13 residues. V lost 7 bases and J 4 bases, leaving 11 bases between the germline ends. Germline V gene lookup returns CDR1 SNHLY and CDR2 FYNNEI. CDR3 coding DNA: TGTGCCAGCATAGGCCGAAGGAATCAGCCCCAGCATTTT. Amino acid sequence: CASIGRRNQPQHF.

The chain is built from TRBV7-9 and TRBJ2-7; 7 bases fit TRBD2. Trimming at V came to 1 base and at J to 4 bases, leaving 10 bases not matched to a gene. The germline V gene encodes CDR1 SEHNR and CDR2 FQNEAQ (reference sequence). The CDR3 runs to 16 residues. The CDR3 sequence: CASSLEVREEGYEQYF. DNA for the CDR3: TGTGCCAGCAGCTTAGAGGTCCGGGAGGAGGGGTACGAGCAGTACTTC.

The chain joins TRBV28 to TRBJ1-1; D not certain. Germline CDR1 MDHEN, CDR2 SYDVKM. The CDR3 extends over 14 amino acids. With 6 bases removed from V and 1 base from J, the gap between germline ends came to 12 bases. CDR3 nucleotide sequence: TGTGCCAGCAGCCTTTTCTCAACGAACACTGAAGCTTTCTTT. This sequence encodes CASSLFSTNTEAFF.

V and J are TRBV28 and TRBJ2-7; 7 nucleotides line up with TRBD2. CDR1 is MDHEN and CDR2 is SYDVKM in the germline V gene. CDR3 size: 15 residues. After removal of 3 bases from V and 4 bases from J, the junction contained 9 bases not matched to a gene. CDR3 nucleotide sequence: TGTGCCAGCAGTTTGAGAGGCGGGAGTTTGTACGAGCAGTACTTC. This codes for CASSLRGGSLYEQYF.

This clonotype appeared a single time. The chain uses TRBV12-3 or TRBV12-4 and TRBJ2-7; D possibly corresponds to TRBD2 (5 bases). The V end was cut by 6 bases, the J end by 6 bases, with 15 bases between. The CDR3 totals 13 residues. The CDR3: CASSQILGGEQYF. As DNA, the CDR3 is TGTGCCAGCAGCCAAATCCTCGGAGGCGAGCAGTACTTC.

This chain uses TRBV7-2 with TRBJ1-5, with 7 bases that match TRBD1. V trimming: 5 bases; J trimming: 7 bases; junction bases outside the gene matches: 8. The CDR3 totals 14 residues. The germline V gene encodes CDR1 SGHTA and CDR2 FQGNSA. The CDR3: CASSATGSGQPQHF. The CDR3 DNA sequence: TGTGCCAGCAGCGCGACAGGGTCAGGGCAGCCCCAGCATTTT.

J is TRBJ2-1 and V is TRBV2, with TRBD2 matching over 9 bases. Germline trimming cut 9 bases from V and 7 bases from J; bases unmatched to any gene: 10. Germline-derived CDR1 and CDR2 are SNHLY and FYNNEI. The CDR3 contains 14 residues. CDR3 amino acids: CARGSRAGGNEQFF. CDR3 nucleotide sequence: TGTGCCAGGGGGTCGAGAGCGGGAGGTAATGAGCAGTTCTTC. The full variable domain, completed using reference TRBV2 and TRBJ2-1, is EPEVTQTPSHQVTQMGQEVILRCVPISNHLYFYWYRQILGQKVEFLVSFYNNEISEKSEIFDDQFSVERPDGSNFTLKIRSTKLEDSAMYFCARGSRAGGNEQFFGPGTRLTVL.

This chain connects TRBV9 to TRBJ2-1, with D perhaps matching TRBD1 or TRBD2 (5 bases each). Germline CDR1 and CDR2: SGDLS and YYNGEE. The V end was cut by 1 base, the J end by 3 bases, with 14 bases between. The CDR3 has 16 amino acids. The CDR3 coding sequence is TGTGCCAGCAGCGTACCAATCGGGGACGACTACAATGAGCAGTTCTTC. It encodes CASSVPIGDDYNEQFF.

The rearrangement links TRBV10-3 to TRBJ2-1; D gene uncertain. The V end was cut by 2 bases, the J end by 8 bases, with 4 bases between. CDR3 length: 11 residues. CDR1 and CDR2 (germline): ENHRY, SYGVKD. The CDR3 DNA reads TGTGCCATCAGTGAGCGGCATGAGCAGTTCTTC. It is translated as CAISERHEQFF.

CDR3 in amino acids: CASRLGGRANTEAFF. The CDR3 DNA is TGTGCCAGCCGCCTCGGCGGACGGGCGAACACTGAAGCTTTCTTT. The V call is TRBV27, the J call TRBJ1-1, with D uncertain. Germline V gene data show CDR1 as MNHEY and CDR2 as SMNVEV (reference sequence). Between the trimmed V and J ends, which lost 8 bases and 1 base, there was a span of 17 bases. The CDR3 is made up of 15 amino acids.

The chain links TRBV2 to TRBJ2-5; D not certain. CDR1 and CDR2 (germline): SNHLY, FYNNEI. With 4 bases removed from V and 2 bases from J, the gap between germline ends came to 11 bases. This CDR3 comprises 14 residues. CDR3 bases: TGTGCCAGCAGTGCTGTAGATAAACAAGAGACCCAGTACTTC. Encoded protein: CASSAVDKQETQYF.

The chain has TRBV9 and TRBJ2-2, with 10 bases aligning to TRBD1. The junction had 3 bases not matched to a gene; V was cut back by 7 bases and J by 6 bases. Per germline, CDR1 SGDLS and CDR2 YYNGEE. This CDR3 spans 13 amino acids. This CDR3 is CASGTGDSGELFF. Written as DNA, the CDR3 is TGTGCCAGCGGGACAGGGGATTCCGGGGAGCTGTTTTTT.

This clonotype was seen a single time. The chain uses TRBV20-1 and TRBJ1-5; no reliable D call. CDR3 length: 15 amino acids. Germline-derived CDR1 and CDR2 are DFQATT and SNEGSKA (reference sequence). V was cut by 0 bases and J by 1 base, with 10 bases left in between. CDR3 region: CSARDLTASNQPQHF. The CDR3 nucleotides read TGCAGTGCTAGAGATCTAACAGCCAGCAATCAGCCCCAGCATTTT.

The chain recombines TRBV24-1 with TRBJ2-1; D is perhaps TRBD2 (7 bases). The germline V gene encodes CDR1 KGHDR and CDR2 SFDVKD. The CDR3 has 14 residues. V was cut by 7 bases and J by 5 bases, with 14 bases left in between. The CDR3 loop reads CATRKGGRNNEQFF. The CDR3 nucleotides are TGTGCCACCAGGAAGGGGGGGCGAAACAATGAGCAGTTCTTC.

J is TRBJ2-3 and V is TRBV18; D not resolved. Trimming removed 1 base from V and 6 bases from J, with 14 bases in between. The CDR3 has 15 residues. The germline CDR1 and CDR2 sequences are KGHSH and LQKENI. As DNA, the CDR3 is TGTGCCAGCTCACCACGTGGAGTTAGTGTGGATACGCAGTATTTT. Translation gives CASSPRGVSVDTQYF.

The genes are TRBV11-2 and TRBJ2-4, with 10 bases identical to TRBD2. This CDR3 spans 17 amino acids. V was pared by 0 bases and J by 6 bases, with 8 bases of the junction left unmatched. CDR1 SGHAT and CDR2 FQNNGV come from the germline V gene. CDR3 residues: CASSLDRAGGPVNIQYF. In DNA, the CDR3 is TGTGCCAGCAGCTTAGATAGAGCGGGAGGGCCGGTAAACATTCAGTACTTC. Combining the CDR3 with reference TRBV11-2 and TRBJ2-4 gives the whole variable domain EAGVAQSPRYKIIEKRQSVAFWCNPISGHATLYWYQQILGQGPKLLIQFQNNGVVDDSQLPKDRFSAERLKGVDSTLKIQPAKLEDSAVYLCASSLDRAGGPVNIQYFGAGTRLSVL.

The V and J genes are TRBV7-9 and TRBJ2-2; 14 positions agree with TRBD2. The ends lost 4 bases at V and 7 bases at J; junction bases unmatched: 8. CDR1 is SEHNR, CDR2 FQNEAQ, per germline (reference sequence). The CDR3 sequence is 17 residues long. CDR3: CASSSRLAGGPDGELFF. In DNA form, the CDR3 reads TGTGCCAGCAGCTCTAGACTAGCGGGAGGGCCGGACGGGGAGCTGTTTTTT.

The CDR3 loop is CSARDREGLNTEAFF. The CDR3 DNA sequence: TGCAGTGCTAGAGATCGGGAAGGATTGAACACTGAAGCTTTCTTT. The V gene is TRBV20-1, the J gene TRBJ1-1, with D unclear. The CDR3 is 15 residues long. Germline assignment: CDR1 DFQATT and CDR2 SNEGSKA (reference sequence). Trimming stripped 0 bases from V and 0 bases from J, with 11 bases between.

This chain connects TRBV19 to TRBJ2-7, with 7 bases matching TRBD1. The CDR3 is made up of 16 amino acids. V shed 0 bases and J 2 bases; nucleotides not matched to a gene: 7. CDR1 and CDR2 (germline): LNHDA, SQIVND (reference sequence). The CDR3 DNA reads TGTGCCAGTAGTATAGATGGTAGTACAGGGGCCTACGAGCAGTACTTC. Translated, it gives CASSIDGSTGAYEQYF.

This clonotype turned up a few times. The chain couples TRBV27 to TRBJ2-2; 8 nucleotides agree with TRBD1. The germline gives CDR1 MNHEY, CDR2 SMNVEV (reference sequence). The CDR3 is made up of 13 amino acids. V was clipped by 6 bases and J by 6 bases; unmatched bases: 3. The CDR3 DNA reads as TGTGCCAGCAGGGGACAGGTTGCCGGGGAGCTGTTTTTT. It yields the protein CASRGQVAGELFF.

CDR3 nucleotides: TGTGCCAGCAGCTTGGGGGGTGGCGGGACCTACGAGCAGTACTTC. Protein product: CASSLGGGGTYEQYF. The chain uses TRBV5-4 and TRBJ2-7; D might be TRBD2 (6 bases). Germline V gives CDR1 SGHNT, CDR2 YYREEE (reference sequence). V was clipped by 0 bases and J by 2 bases, with 12 bases between them. There are 15 residues in the CDR3.

The genes are TRBV27 and TRBJ2-5, with D hard to call. V was pared by 2 bases and J by 1 base, with 8 bases between. CDR1 is MNHEY and CDR2 is SMNVEV in the germline V gene (reference sequence). CDR3 length: 14 amino acids. The CDR3 coding sequence is TGTGCCAGCAGTTTACTCCGGACCCAAGAGACCCAGTACTTC. It encodes CASSLLRTQETQYF.

V and J are TRBV5-1 and TRBJ2-7; either TRBD1 or TRBD2 may fit D (5 bases each). With 4 bases removed from V and 2 bases from J, the gap between germline ends came to 16 bases. Germline CDR1 SGHRS, CDR2 YFSETQ. The CDR3 is 15 residues long. The CDR3 spells CASSHEPGRAYEQYF. The CDR3 nucleotides are TGCGCCAGCAGCCACGAACCGGGACGGGCCTACGAGCAGTACTTC.